Listed below are T cell receptor beta chains from one sample, sequenced in a study of blood T cell repertoires in COVID-19. The method was immunoSEQ multiplex PCR; TCRdb's version includes in-frame clones alone and lacks a portion of them. The table records 130,000 to 150,000 clones, about 90% of them present only once. Sequencing was performed on peripheral blood. These receptors all come from a human donor in a cohort sampled during active COVID-19. The CDR3 runs from the conserved cysteine through the conserved F or W. D genes are given only for firm matches. The listing skips clone size in some rows; elsewhere it reads once, few, many or a size class.

TRBJ2-7 | TRBD2 | TRBV18 | . | TGTGCCAGCTCGCATCCGGGACTAGCGGGGACCTACGAGCAGTACTTC | CASSHPGLAGTYEQYF
TRBJ2-7 | TRBD2 | TRBV5-1 | . | TGCGCCAGCAGCTTGGAGGCGGGGGTAACCTACGAGCAGTACTTC | CASSLEAGVTYEQYF
TRBJ1-1 | . | TRBV5-1 | . | TGCGCCAGCAGCTTGGCCCAGGAGAACACTGAAGCTTTCTTT | CASSLAQENTEAFF
TRBJ1-3 | . | TRBV29-1 | . | TGCAGCGTTGCAGGGGTAACTGGAAACACCATATATTTT | CSVAGVTGNTIYF
TRBJ2-7 | TRBD2 | TRBV6-5 | . | TGTGCCAGCAGCGGCGGGAGGGCCGGGTCCTACGAGCAGTACTTC | CASSGGRAGSYEQYF
TRBJ2-3 | . | TRBV18 | . | TGTGCCAGCTCAACTATTACGACAGATACGCAGTATTTT | CASSTITTDTQYF
TRBJ2-2 | TRBD1 | TRBV5-5 | . | TGTGCCAGCAGCTCCCACCCGGAACAGGGGACCGGGGAGCTGTTTTTT | CASSSHPEQGTGELFF
TRBJ2-5 | TRBD1 | TRBV28 | . | TGTGCCAGCAGTTTTCTTGGGACAGGTGGGGGGGAGACCCAGTACTTC | CASSFLGTGGGETQYF
TRBJ1-6 | TRBD1 | TRBV15 | . | TGTGCCACCTCAGTGGCAGGGGGCTATGTTAATTCACCCCTCCACTTT | CATSVAGGYVNSPLHF
TRBJ1-2 | . | TRBV30 | few | TGTGCCTGGAGTGTAGCCTATGGCTACACCTTC | CAWSVAYGYTF
TRBJ1-1 | . | TRBV19 | . | TGTGCCAGTAGTACCATCCATCCCGAGGACACTGAAGCTTTCTTT | CASSTIHPEDTEAFF
TRBJ2-3 | . | TRBV19 | . | TGTGCCAGTAGCCGGGGGGCGGTTAGCACAGATACGCAGTATTTT | CASSRGAVSTDTQYF
TRBJ2-3 | . | TRBV15 | . | TGTGCCACCAGCAGAGATTCGGGGGGCACAGATACGCAGTATTTT | CATSRDSGGTDTQYF
TRBJ2-2 | . | TRBV7-3 | . | TGTGCCAGCAGCTTAGTCCCCGGACATACGACCGGGGAGCTGTTTTTT | CASSLVPGHTTGELFF
TRBJ2-1 | . | TRBV12-5 | few | TGTGCTAGCAGGGGTCTGGCCTTCTTC | CASRGLAFF